This T cell receptor beta chain was sequenced during a study of human T cells and chemical hapten exposure. TCRdb analysed the RACE reads with MiXCR anew, one entry per CDR3 protein. The data contain some 94,000 distinct CDR3 sequences, 9.5% to 15% of them singletons. As to time point: patch test 1, 2 weeks after DPC sensitization. Noted treatment: therapeutic diphenylcyclopropenone sensitization with weekly scalp DPC. Unfractionated whole blood was the source from which total RNA was extracted. A remark on this clonotype: What it binds is unknown.

Study-wide findings and caveats: The formation of large CDR3 similarity clusters by expanded TCRs significantly exceeded that of controls.

Deletions cut 4 bases from V and 4 bases from J, with 17 bases between. Germline CDR1 reads SGDLS; CDR2 reads YYNGEE. The CDR3 has 15 residues. V gene TRBV9 combines with J gene TRBJ2-5; tentatively, D is TRBD2 (6 bases). This specimen consisted of whole blood, obtained in connection with sensitization to the hapten diphenylcyclopropenone (DPC). This clonotype originated in a woman aged 40 to 50 with alopecia areata. Some clones in this sample may be carry-over from other donors' samples. The CDR3 region is CASSPGAGLAETQYF. CDR3 nucleotide sequence: TGTGCCAGCAGCCCCGGGGCGGGGTTAGCAGAGACCCAGTACTTC.